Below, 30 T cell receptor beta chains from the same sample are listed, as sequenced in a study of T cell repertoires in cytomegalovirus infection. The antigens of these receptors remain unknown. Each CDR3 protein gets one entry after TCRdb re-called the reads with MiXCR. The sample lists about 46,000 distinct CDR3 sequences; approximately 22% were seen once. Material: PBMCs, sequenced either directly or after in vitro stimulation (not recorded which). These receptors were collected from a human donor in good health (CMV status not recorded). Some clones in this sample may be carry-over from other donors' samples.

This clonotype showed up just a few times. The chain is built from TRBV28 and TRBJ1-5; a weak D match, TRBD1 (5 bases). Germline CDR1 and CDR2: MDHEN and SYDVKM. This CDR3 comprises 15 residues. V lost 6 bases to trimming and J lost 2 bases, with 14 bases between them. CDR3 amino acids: CASRGGGLGNQPQHF. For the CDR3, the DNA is TGTGCCAGCAGGGGTGGGGGGTTGGGCAATCAGCCCCAGCATTTT.

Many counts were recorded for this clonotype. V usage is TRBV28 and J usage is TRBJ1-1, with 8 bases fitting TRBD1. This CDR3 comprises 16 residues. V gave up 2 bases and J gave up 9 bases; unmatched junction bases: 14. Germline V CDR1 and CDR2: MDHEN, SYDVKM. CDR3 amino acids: CASSLRSYYRGEKAFF. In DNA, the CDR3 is TGTGCCAGCAGTTTAAGGTCCTACTACAGGGGGGAAAAAGCTTTCTTT.

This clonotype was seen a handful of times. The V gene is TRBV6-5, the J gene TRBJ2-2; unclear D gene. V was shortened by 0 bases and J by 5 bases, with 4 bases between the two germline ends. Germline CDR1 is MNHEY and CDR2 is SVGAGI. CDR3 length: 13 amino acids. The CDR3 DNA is TGTGCCAGCAGTTACTCGGAGACCGGGGAGCTGTTTTTT. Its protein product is CASSYSETGELFF.

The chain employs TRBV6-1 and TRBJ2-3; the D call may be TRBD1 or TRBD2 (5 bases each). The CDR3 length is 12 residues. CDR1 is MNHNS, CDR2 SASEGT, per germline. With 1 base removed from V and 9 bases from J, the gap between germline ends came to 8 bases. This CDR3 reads CASSEVGTTQYF. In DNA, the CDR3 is TGTGCCAGCAGTGAAGTTGGGACGACGCAGTATTTT.

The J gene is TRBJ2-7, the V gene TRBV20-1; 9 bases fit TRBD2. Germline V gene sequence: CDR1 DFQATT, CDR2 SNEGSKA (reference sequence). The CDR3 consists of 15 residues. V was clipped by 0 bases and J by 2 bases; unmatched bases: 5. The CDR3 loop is CSARDLAGTAYEQYF. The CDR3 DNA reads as TGCAGTGCTAGAGATCTAGCGGGGACAGCCTACGAGCAGTACTTC.

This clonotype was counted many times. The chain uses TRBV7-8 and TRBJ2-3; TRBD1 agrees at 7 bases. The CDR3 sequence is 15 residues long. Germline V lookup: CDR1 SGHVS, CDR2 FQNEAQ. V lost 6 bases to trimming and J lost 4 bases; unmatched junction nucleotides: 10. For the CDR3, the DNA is TGTGCCAGCAGAGAAACCGGGACAGATTCAGATACGCAGTATTTT. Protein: CASRETGTDSDTQYF. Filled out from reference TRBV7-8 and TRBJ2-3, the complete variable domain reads GAGVSQSPRYKVAKRGQDVALRCDPISGHVSLFWYQQALGQGPEFLTYFQNEAQLDKSGLPSDRFFAERPEGSVSTLKIQRTQQEDSAVYLCASRETGTDSDTQYFGPGTRLTVL.

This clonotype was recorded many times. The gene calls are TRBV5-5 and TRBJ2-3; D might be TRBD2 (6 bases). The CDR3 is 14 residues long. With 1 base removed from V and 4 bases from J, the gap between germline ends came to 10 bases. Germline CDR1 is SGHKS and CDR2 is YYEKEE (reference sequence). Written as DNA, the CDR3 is TGTGCCAGCAGCTTGTATGGGAGGTCAGATACGCAGTATTTT. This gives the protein CASSLYGRSDTQYF.

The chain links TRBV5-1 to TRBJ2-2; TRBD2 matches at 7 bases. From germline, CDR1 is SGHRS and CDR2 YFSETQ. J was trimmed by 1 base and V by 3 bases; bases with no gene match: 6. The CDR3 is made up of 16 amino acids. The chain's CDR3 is CASSSGTTLNTGELFF. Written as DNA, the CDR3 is TGCGCCAGCAGCTCCGGGACTACCCTGAACACCGGGGAGCTGTTTTTT.

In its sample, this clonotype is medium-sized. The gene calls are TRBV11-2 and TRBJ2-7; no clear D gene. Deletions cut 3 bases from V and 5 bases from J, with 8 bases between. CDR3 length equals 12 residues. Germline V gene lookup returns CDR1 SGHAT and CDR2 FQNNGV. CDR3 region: CASSFGPNEQYF. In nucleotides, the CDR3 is TGTGCCAGCAGCTTCGGACCCAACGAGCAGTACTTC. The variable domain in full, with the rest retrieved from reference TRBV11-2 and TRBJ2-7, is EAGVAQSPRYKIIEKRQSVAFWCNPISGHATLYWYQQILGQGPKLLIQFQNNGVVDDSQLPKDRFSAERLKGVDSTLKIQPAKLEDSAVYLCASSFGPNEQYFGPGTRLTVT.

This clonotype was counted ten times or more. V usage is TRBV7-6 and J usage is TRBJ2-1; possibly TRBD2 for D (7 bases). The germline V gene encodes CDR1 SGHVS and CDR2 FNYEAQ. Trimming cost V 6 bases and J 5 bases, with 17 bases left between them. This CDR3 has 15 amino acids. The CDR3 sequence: CASSGRGAHHNEQFF. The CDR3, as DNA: TGTGCCAGCAGTGGGAGGGGGGCCCACCACAATGAGCAGTTCTTC.

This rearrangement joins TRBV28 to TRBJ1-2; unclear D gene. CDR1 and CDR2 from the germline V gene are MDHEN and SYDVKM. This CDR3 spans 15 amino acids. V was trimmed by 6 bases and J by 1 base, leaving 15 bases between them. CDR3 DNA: TGTGCCAGCAGCCCAAGGACCATAAATAACTATGGCTACACCTTC. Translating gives CASSPRTINNYGYTF.

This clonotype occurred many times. CDR3 DNA: TGTGCCAGCAGCCAAGTAGGTTGGGACATTCGCTACACCTTC. Encoded protein: CASSQVGWDIRYTF. V is TRBV3-1 and J is TRBJ1-2, with D tentatively TRBD1 (6 bases). This CDR3 is 14 amino acids long. V gave up 1 base and J gave up 9 bases, with 15 bases separating them. Germline V lookup: CDR1 LGHDT, CDR2 YNNKEL (reference sequence). The variable domain in full, completed from reference TRBV3-1 and TRBJ1-2, reads DTAVSQTPKYLVTQMGNDKSIKCEQNLGHDTMYWYKQDSKKFLKIMFSYNNKELIINETVPNRFSPKSPDKAHLNLHINSLELGDSAVYFCASSQVGWDIRYTFGSGTRLTVV.

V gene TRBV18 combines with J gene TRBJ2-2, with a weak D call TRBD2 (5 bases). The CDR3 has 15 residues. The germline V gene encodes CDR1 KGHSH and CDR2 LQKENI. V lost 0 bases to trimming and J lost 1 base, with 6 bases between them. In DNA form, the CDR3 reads TGTGCCAGCTCACCACCGGCGGGGAACACCGGGGAGCTGTTTTTT. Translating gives CASSPPAGNTGELFF.

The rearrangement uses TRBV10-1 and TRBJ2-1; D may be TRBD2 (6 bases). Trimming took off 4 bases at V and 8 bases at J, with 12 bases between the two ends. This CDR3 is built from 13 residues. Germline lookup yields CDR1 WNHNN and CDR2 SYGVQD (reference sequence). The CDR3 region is CASSVDSGDEQFF. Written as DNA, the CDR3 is TGCGCCAGCAGTGTAGACTCGGGGGATGAGCAGTTCTTC.

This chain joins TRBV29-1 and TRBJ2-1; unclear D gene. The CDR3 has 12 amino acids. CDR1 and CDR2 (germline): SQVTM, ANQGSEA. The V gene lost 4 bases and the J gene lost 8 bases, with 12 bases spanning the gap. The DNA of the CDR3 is TGCAGCGTTGGAGGCCGGGTGGATGAGCAGTTCTTC. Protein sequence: CSVGGRVDEQFF.

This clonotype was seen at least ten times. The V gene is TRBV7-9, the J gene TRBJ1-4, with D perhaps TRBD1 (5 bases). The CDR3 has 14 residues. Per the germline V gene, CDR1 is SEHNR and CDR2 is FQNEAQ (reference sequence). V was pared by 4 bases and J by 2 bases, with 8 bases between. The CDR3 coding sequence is TGTGCCAGCAGCTCCCAGGGCACTAATGAAAAACTGTTTTTT. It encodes CASSSQGTNEKLFF.

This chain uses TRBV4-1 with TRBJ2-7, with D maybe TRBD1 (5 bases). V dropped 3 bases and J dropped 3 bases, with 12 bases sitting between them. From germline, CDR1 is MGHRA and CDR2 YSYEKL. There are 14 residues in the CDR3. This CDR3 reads CASSQAGNNYEQYF. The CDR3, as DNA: TGCGCCAGCAGCCAGGCAGGGAATAACTACGAGCAGTACTTC.

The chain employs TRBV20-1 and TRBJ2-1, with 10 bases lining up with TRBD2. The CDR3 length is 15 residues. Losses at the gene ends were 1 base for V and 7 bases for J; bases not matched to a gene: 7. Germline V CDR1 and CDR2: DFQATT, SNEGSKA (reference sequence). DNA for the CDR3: TGCAGTGCTAGAGTTCCTAGCGGGAGTAATAATGAGCAGTTCTTC. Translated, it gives CSARVPSGSNNEQFF.

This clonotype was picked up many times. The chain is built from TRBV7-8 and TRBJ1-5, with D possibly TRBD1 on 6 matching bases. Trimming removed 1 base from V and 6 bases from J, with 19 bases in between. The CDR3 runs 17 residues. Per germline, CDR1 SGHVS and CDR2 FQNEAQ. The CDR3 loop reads CASSLGSGAGSGQPQHF. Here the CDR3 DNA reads TGTGCCAGCAGCTTAGGGTCAGGGGCAGGTAGTGGTCAGCCCCAGCATTTT.

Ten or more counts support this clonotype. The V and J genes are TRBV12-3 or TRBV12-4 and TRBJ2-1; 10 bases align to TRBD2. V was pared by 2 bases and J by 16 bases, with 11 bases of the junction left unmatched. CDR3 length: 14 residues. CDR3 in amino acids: CASSLLAGASLQFF. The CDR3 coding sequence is TGTGCCAGCAGTTTACTAGCGGGGGCTTCCCTCCAATTCTTC.

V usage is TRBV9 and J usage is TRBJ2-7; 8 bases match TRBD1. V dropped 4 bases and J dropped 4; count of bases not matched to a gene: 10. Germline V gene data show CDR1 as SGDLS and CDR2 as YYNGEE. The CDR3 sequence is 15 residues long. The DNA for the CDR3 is TGTGCCAGCAGCCCAGGGGGCGGTCTCGGATACGAGCAGTACTTC. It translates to CASSPGGGLGYEQYF.

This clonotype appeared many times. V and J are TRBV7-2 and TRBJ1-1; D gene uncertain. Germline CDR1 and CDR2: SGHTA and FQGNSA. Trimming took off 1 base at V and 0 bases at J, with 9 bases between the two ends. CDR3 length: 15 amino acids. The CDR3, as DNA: TGTGCCAGCAGCTTAGGCGGACTGATGAACACTGAAGCTTTCTTT. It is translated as CASSLGGLMNTEAFF.

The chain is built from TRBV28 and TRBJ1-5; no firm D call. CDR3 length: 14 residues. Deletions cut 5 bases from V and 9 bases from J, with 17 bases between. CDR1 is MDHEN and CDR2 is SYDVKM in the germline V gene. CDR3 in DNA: TGTGCCAGCAGTGACTCGGACCCGCCGAGGCCCCAGCATTTT. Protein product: CASSDSDPPRPQHF.

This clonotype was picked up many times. CDR3 bases: TGTGCCAGCAGCCCCCCCGGGGGTGGCTACACCTTC. Amino acids: CASSPPGGGYTF. The chain carries TRBV5-5 and TRBJ1-2; a possible D gene is TRBD1 (5 bases). V lost 4 bases to trimming and J lost 7 bases, with 11 bases between them. This CDR3 spans 12 amino acids. Germline-derived CDR1 and CDR2 are SGHKS and YYEKEE (reference sequence).

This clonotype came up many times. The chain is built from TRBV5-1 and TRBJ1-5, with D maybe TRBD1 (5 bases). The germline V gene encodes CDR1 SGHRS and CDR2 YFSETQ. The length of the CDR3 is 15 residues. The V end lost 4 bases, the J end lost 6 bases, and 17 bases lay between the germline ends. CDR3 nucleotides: TGCGCCAGCAGCCCCGCGGGGGGAGTAAGTCAGCCCCAGCATTTT. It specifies CASSPAGGVSQPQHF. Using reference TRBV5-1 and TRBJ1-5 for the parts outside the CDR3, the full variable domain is KAGVTQTPRYLIKTRGQQVTLSCSPISGHRSVSWYQQTPGQGLQFLFEYFSETQRNKGNFPGRFSGRQFSNSRSEMNVSTLELGDSALYLCASSPAGGVSQPQHFGDGTRLSIL.

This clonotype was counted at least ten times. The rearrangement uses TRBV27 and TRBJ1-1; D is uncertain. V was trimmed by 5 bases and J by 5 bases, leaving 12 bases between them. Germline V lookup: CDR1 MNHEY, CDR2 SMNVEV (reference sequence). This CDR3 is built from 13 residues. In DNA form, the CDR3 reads TGTGCCAGCAGTGAGTCAGGAGGGACTGAAGCTTTCTTT. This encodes CASSESGGTEAFF.

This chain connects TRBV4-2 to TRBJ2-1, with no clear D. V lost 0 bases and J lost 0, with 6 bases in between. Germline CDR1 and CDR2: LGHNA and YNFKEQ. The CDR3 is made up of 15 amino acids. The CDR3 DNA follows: TGTGCCAGCAGCCAAGAGTGGAACTCCTACAATGAGCAGTTCTTC. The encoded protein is CASSQEWNSYNEQFF.

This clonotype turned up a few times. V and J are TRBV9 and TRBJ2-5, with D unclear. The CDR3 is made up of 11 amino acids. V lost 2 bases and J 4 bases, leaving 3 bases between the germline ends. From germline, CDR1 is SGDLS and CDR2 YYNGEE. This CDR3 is CASSVAETQYF. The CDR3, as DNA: TGTGCCAGCAGCGTCGCAGAGACCCAGTACTTC.

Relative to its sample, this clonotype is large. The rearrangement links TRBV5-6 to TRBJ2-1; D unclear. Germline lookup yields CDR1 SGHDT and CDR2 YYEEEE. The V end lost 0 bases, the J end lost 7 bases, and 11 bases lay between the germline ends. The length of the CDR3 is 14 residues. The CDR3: CASSLGPYQNEQFF. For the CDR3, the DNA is TGTGCCAGCAGCTTGGGCCCCTATCAAAATGAGCAGTTCTTC.

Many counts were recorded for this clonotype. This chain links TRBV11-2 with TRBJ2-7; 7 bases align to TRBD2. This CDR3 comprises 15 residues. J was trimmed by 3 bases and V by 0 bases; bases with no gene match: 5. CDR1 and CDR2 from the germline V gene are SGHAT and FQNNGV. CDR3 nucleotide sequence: TGTGCCAGCAGCTTAGATGGGGGGGTAGGCTACGAGCAGTACTTC. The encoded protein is CASSLDGGVGYEQYF.